Listed below are T cell receptor beta chains from one sample, sequenced in a study of cytomegalovirus exposure and HLA in healthy donors. Using immunoSEQ multiplex PCR, the repertoire was profiled, and TCRdb retains in-frame clones only, with some absent. Found here are 150,000 to 200,000 clones, over 70% of them singletons; the top ten hold around 2.2%. The sample comprised PBMCs. These receptor sequences come from a woman in her twenties or thirties in good health and CMV-seronegative. Each CDR3 is given with its conserved first and last residue. A D gene is named only where the DNA matches it firmly. Expanded clones get a size class; other rows say once, few or many, or leave the size out.

cdr3_aa cdr3_nt clone_size j_call d_call v_call
CASSLYAYNGELFF TGTGCCAGCAGCTTGTACGCGTATAATGGGGAGCTGTTTTTT few TRBJ2-2 - TRBV5-6
CASSVGGRTEAFF TGCGCCAGCAGCGTGGGGGGGAGGACTGAAGCTTTCTTT once TRBJ1-1 - TRBV5-1
CASSPTGDGATYEQYF TGTGCCAGCAGCCCGACAGGGGATGGGGCCACCTACGAGCAGTACTTC - TRBJ2-7 TRBD1 TRBV7-9
CASSPVVGHQPQHF TGCGCCAGCAGCCCGGTTGTGGGCCATCAGCCCCAGCATTTT - TRBJ1-5 - TRBV4-1
CASSLGTVNYGYTF TGTGCCAGCAGCTTGGGGACAGTTAACTATGGCTACACCTTC few TRBJ1-2 - TRBV5-8
CASSPAYSLATNEKLFF TGTGCCAGCAGTCCAGCTTACAGCCTTGCAACTAATGAAAAACTGTTTTTT once TRBJ1-4 - TRBV28
CASSERRGTRNSPLHF TGTGCCAGCAGTGAACGCAGGGGAACACGTAATTCACCCCTCCACTTT - TRBJ1-6 - TRBV25-1
CASSQERGSYGYTF TGTGCCAGCAGCCAAGAACGAGGCTCCTATGGCTACACCTTC - TRBJ1-2 - TRBV4-2
CASSQDLLAGEPETQYF TGCGCCAGCAGCCAAGATCTCCTAGCGGGGGAGCCGGAGACCCAGTACTTC - TRBJ2-5 TRBD2 TRBV4-3
CASSQDMGQWLEAFF TGTGCCAGCAGCCAAGATATGGGGCAATGGCTTGAAGCTTTCTTT - TRBJ1-1 - TRBV4-2
CASSIYWTEGTYGYTF TGTGCCAGTAGTATTTACTGGACAGAAGGCACTTATGGCTACACCTTC - TRBJ1-2 - TRBV19
CASKKVSDTYTGELFF TGTGCCAGTAAGAAGGTGTCGGACACCTACACCGGGGAGCTGTTTTTT few TRBJ2-2 - TRBV19
CASSQDSRMGSGANVLTF TGCGCCAGCAGCCAAGACTCGCGGATGGGCTCTGGGGCCAACGTCCTGACTTTC - TRBJ2-6 - TRBV4-3
CASSLASGGNYSPLHF TGTGCCAGCAGTTTGGCGTCAGGGGGAAATTATTCACCCCTCCACTTT few TRBJ1-6 TRBD1 TRBV28
CASERDSSYEQYF TGTGCCAGCGAACGGGACAGCTCCTACGAGCAGTACTTC - TRBJ2-7 TRBD1 TRBV27
CASSQDWEETGESSYEQYF TGTGCCAGCAGCCAAGATTGGGAAGAAACAGGGGAGAGCTCCTACGAGCAGTACTTC - TRBJ2-7 TRBD1 TRBV14
CASSFGGSATEAFF TGTGCCAGCAGTTTTGGGGGGTCGGCCACTGAAGCTTTCTTT - TRBJ1-1 - TRBV27
CALHFEPGTGVFETQYF TGTGCCTTGCACTTCGAACCTGGGACAGGGGTGTTCGAGACCCAGTACTTC - TRBJ2-5 TRBD1 TRBV30
CASSRAALAGYNEQFF TGTGCCAGCAGCCGCGCGGCACTAGCGGGGTACAATGAGCAGTTCTTC - TRBJ2-1 TRBD2 TRBV5-4
CASSYESGTGPTEAFF TGTGCCAGCAGTTACGAATCCGGGACAGGGCCCACTGAAGCTTTCTTT - TRBJ1-1 TRBD1 TRBV6-5
CASSLVHGRGAGNTIYF TGTGCCAGCAGCTTAGTCCACGGCAGGGGCGCGGGAAACACCATATATTTT - TRBJ1-3 - TRBV7-9
CASRRTGGFEQYF TGTGCCAGCAGACGGACAGGGGGATTCGAGCAGTACTTC - TRBJ2-7 TRBD1 TRBV6-5
CASSLGRSGVGEKLFF TGTGCCAGCAGCTTAGGAAGGTCCGGGGTGGGCGAAAAACTGTTTTTT - TRBJ1-4 - TRBV11-2
CARGGSGPTDTQYF TGTGCCAGGGGGGGGAGCGGACCCACAGATACGCAGTATTTT - TRBJ2-3 TRBD2 TRBV7-9
CASSRSGTGSSEQFF TGTGCCAGCAGTCGCTCCGGGACAGGGAGTAGTGAGCAGTTCTTC - TRBJ2-1 TRBD1 TRBV28
CASSRREVAEAFF TGTGCCAGTAGTCGACGAGAGGTGGCTGAAGCTTTCTTT - TRBJ1-1 - TRBV19
CASSLDRPNTEAFF TGTGCCAGCAGTTTAGACAGACCTAACACTGAAGCTTTCTTT once TRBJ1-1 - TRBV27
CASSLGGYNGYTF TGTGCCAGCAGTTTAGGGGGGTATAATGGCTACACCTTC - TRBJ1-2 - TRBV28
CASSLFGGGYNEQFF TGTGCCAGCAGCTTATTTGGGGGGGGTTACAATGAGCAGTTCTTC - TRBJ2-1 TRBD2 TRBV7-2
CASSLIGGQNNEKLFF TGTGCCAGCAGCTTAATCGGGGGGCAAAATAATGAAAAACTGTTTTTT - TRBJ1-4 - TRBV7-2
CASSGSGGANTGELFF TGTGCCAGCAGCGGAAGCGGGGGAGCGAACACCGGGGAGCTGTTTTTT few TRBJ2-2 TRBD2 TRBV9